One and the same sample provided the 16 T cell receptor beta chains below, sequenced in a study of beta chain features in type 1 diabetes. General observations from the study: Across all four CD4+ subsets, people with type 1 diabetes showed modestly shorter TCRB CDR3s.

The isolated RNA, all of it, was reverse transcribed, so expressed TCRB transcripts were what got sequenced. Some clones are missing from TCRdb's copy, which holds only in-frame ones; the method was immunoSEQ multiplex PCR. In the table there are a few hundred thousand clones, around a tenth of which are singletons. Their specific antigens are unknown. The sequenced sample consisted of central memory CD4+ T cells from blood. These receptors were obtained from a man under 40 with type 1 diabetes.

This clone turned up a few times. The chain joins TRBV5-8 to TRBJ1-2, with 8 nucleotides matching TRBD1. The CDR3 is 13 residues long. Germline lookup yields CDR1 SGHTS and CDR2 YDEGEE. V dropped 6 bases and J dropped 7; count of bases not matched to a gene: 8. The CDR3 loop reads CASTMTGVGGYTF. CDR3 DNA sequence: TGTGCCAGCACAATGACAGGGGTCGGTGGCTACACCTTC.

The V gene is TRBV2, the J gene TRBJ2-7; D not certain. Germline CDR1 reads SNHLY; CDR2 reads FYNNEI. This CDR3 region has 13 residues. V shed 7 bases and J shed 0 bases, with 10 bases lying between them. This CDR3 is CASTFLSSYEQYF. The CDR3 DNA reads as TGTGCCAGCACGTTTCTGTCCTCCTACGAGCAGTACTTC.

Here the CDR3 reads CASTPGAGRQPQHF. The CDR3 DNA reads as TGTGCCAGCACCCCGGGGGCAGGGAGGCAGCCCCAGCATTTT. V usage is TRBV27 and J usage is TRBJ1-5, with TRBD1 as a possible D gene (6 bases). Germline V lookup: CDR1 MNHEY, CDR2 SMNVEV (reference sequence). This CDR3 region has 14 residues. V lost 7 bases, J lost 7 bases, and 17 bases lay in between.

With regard to this clone: One end of the junction is discordant with germline, which a read error may explain. The chain joins TRBV25-1 to TRBJ1-1, with D tentatively TRBD1 (5 bases). The CDR3 is 14 residues long. The germline V gene has CDR1 MGHDK and CDR2 SYGVNS. Written as DNA, the CDR3 is TGTGCCACCACGGGACGCGCGAAAATCACTGAAGCTCTCTTT. Translation: CATTGRAKITEALF.

As DNA, the CDR3 is TGTGCCAGCAGTGAACTGTGCTCTGGGGCCAACGTCCTGACTTTC. Translation gives CASSELCSGANVLTF. V gene TRBV6-1 combines with J gene TRBJ2-6; no clear D. Trimming cost V 2 bases and J 0 bases, with 5 bases left between them. Germline V gene data show CDR1 as MNHNS and CDR2 as SASEGT. CDR3 size: 15 residues.

This chain uses TRBV7-2 with TRBJ1-2; 12 positions match TRBD1. Germline CDR1 and CDR2: SGHTA and FQGNSA. V shed 2 bases and J 7 bases; nucleotides not matched to a gene: 5. CDR3 length equals 15 residues. The CDR3 coding sequence is TGTGCCAGCAGCTTAAGGGGACAGGGGGCGGTTGGCTACACCTTC. It yields the protein CASSLRGQGAVGYTF.

A few counts support this clone. The V and J genes are TRBV6-6 and TRBJ1-1; tentatively, D is TRBD1 (6 bases). The CDR3 extends over 14 amino acids. Germline-derived CDR1 and CDR2 are MNHNY and SVGAGI (reference sequence). Between the trimmed V and J ends, which lost 2 bases and 3 bases, there was a span of 10 bases. In nucleotides, the CDR3 is TGTGCCAGCAGTTACACCGCAGGGGACACTGAAGCTTTCTTT. Protein sequence: CASSYTAGDTEAFF.

This clone was found a few times. The chain links TRBV7-3 to TRBJ2-5, with a tentative D call TRBD2 (5 bases). Trimming pared 3 bases from V and 2 bases from J, leaving 13 bases between. Germline CDR1 and CDR2: SGHTA and FQGTGA. CDR3 length: 15 residues. DNA of the CDR3: TGTGCCAGCAGCTTTGGAGGCACCCGACAAGAGACCCAGTACTTC. Its translation is CASSFGGTRQETQYF.

This clone was observed a few times. V and J are TRBV5-6 and TRBJ1-1; D is possibly TRBD1 (6 bases). From germline, CDR1 is SGHDT and CDR2 YYEEEE. V lost 3 bases and J lost 7, with 16 bases in between. The CDR3 is made up of 14 amino acids. The CDR3 nucleotides read TGTGCCAGCAGCTCCAATGGGGGCTCGGGTGAAGCTTTCTTT. Protein sequence: CASSSNGGSGEAFF.

This clone was seen a handful of times. This rearrangement joins TRBV27 to TRBJ1-2, with a weak D call TRBD1 (6 bases). V lost 5 bases to trimming and J lost 7 bases, with 14 bases between them. This CDR3 has 13 residues. From germline, CDR1 is MNHEY and CDR2 SMNVEV (reference sequence). The CDR3 reads CASSPQGSRGYTF. CDR3 nucleotide sequence: TGTGCCAGCAGTCCACAGGGCTCGCGTGGCTACACCTTC.

This clone was counted between two and nine times. A far larger clone lies a single base away; this is likely a read error. Other DNA sequences from this sample encode an identical CDR3 as well. The rearrangement joins TRBV5-1 to TRBJ2-3; no clear D. The CDR3 loop spans 14 amino acids. The V gene lost 2 bases and the J gene lost 0 bases, with 7 bases spanning the gap. The germline V gene encodes CDR1 SGHRS and CDR2 YFSETQ. CDR3 sequence (DNA): TGCGCCAGCAGCTTAGGCGGTAGCACAGATACGCAGTATTTT. Its protein is CASSLGGSTDTQYF.

The chain employs TRBV28 and TRBJ2-7; 9 bases are shared with TRBD1. The junction had 7 bases not matched to a gene; V was cut back by 8 bases and J by 2 bases. From germline, CDR1 is MDHEN and CDR2 SYDVKM. The CDR3 extends over 14 amino acids. CDR3 in amino acids: CASWGGQGTYEQYF. The CDR3 DNA sequence: TGTGCCAGCTGGGGGGGACAGGGAACCTACGAGCAGTACTTC.

The J gene is TRBJ1-1, the V gene TRBV30, with 8 bases lining up with TRBD1. Germline-derived CDR1 and CDR2 are GTSNPN and SVGIG (reference sequence). The CDR3 has 14 residues. V lost 0 bases to trimming and J lost 2 bases; unmatched junction nucleotides: 2. The CDR3 sequence: CAWSVRGRNTEAFF. The CDR3 bases are TGTGCCTGGAGTGTCAGGGGGCGTAACACTGAAGCTTTCTTT.

The V gene is TRBV6-5, the J gene TRBJ2-7, with 9 nucleotides matching TRBD1. The CDR3 length is 15 residues. The V gene's germline CDR1 is MNHEY and CDR2 SVGAGI. The V gene end was trimmed by 10 bases and the J gene end by 2 bases; junction bases not matched to a gene: 12. The CDR3 coding sequence is TGTGCCATCACCCCGGACAGGGGCCTTACCTACGAGCAGTACTTC. Amino acid sequence: CAITPDRGLTYEQYF.

The chain combines TRBV5-4 with TRBJ2-2, with 7 bases lining up with TRBD2. Trimming cost V 2 bases and J 6 bases; bases outside gene matches: 7. Per the germline V gene, CDR1 is SGHNT and CDR2 is YYREEE (reference sequence). CDR3 length: 15 amino acids. This CDR3 is CASSLEGRVAGELFF. Here the CDR3 DNA reads TGTGCCAGCAGCTTAGAAGGGAGGGTTGCCGGGGAGCTGTTTTTT.

This clone occurred a few times. This CDR3 is CASSLDGSGLFNEQFF. The CDR3 bases are TGTGCCAGCAGCTTAGATGGTAGCGGACTGTTCAATGAGCAGTTCTTC. The rearrangement links TRBV7-8 to TRBJ2-1; possible D gene TRBD2, 6 bases. From germline, CDR1 is SGHVS and CDR2 FQNEAQ. V was cut by 1 base and J by 6 bases, with 16 bases left in between. The CDR3 extends over 16 amino acids.